A selection of T cell receptor beta chains follows, all from one sample in a study of neurological immune-mediated disorders. In TCRdb, the 5' RACE reads were re-called with MiXCR into one record per CDR3 protein. Of roughly 65,000 distinct CDR3 sequences listed, around 5% are singletons. The sequencing input was PBMCs. These receptors originate from a human donor with multiple sclerosis. The donor label of this sample is uncertain. Both conserved end residues are part of each CDR3. D genes are given only for firm matches. Clone size, where shown, is once, few, many, or a class for clones that have expanded.

j_call,d_call,cdr3_length,clone_size,v_call,cdr3_aa,cdr3_nt
TRBJ2-3,NA,15,many,TRBV6-5,CASSIQGTGAGTQYF,TGTGCCAGCAGCATACAGGGGACGGGGGCCGGCACGCAGTATTTT
TRBJ1-1,TRBD1,15,many,TRBV5-6,CASRSTNRGRTEAFF,TGTGCCAGCAGATCAACTAACAGGGGGCGGACTGAAGCTTTCTTT
TRBJ2-3,TRBD2,16,many,TRBV5-1,CASQPLAGGNTDTQYF,TGCGCCAGCCAACCCCTAGCGGGGGGAAACACAGATACGCAGTATTTT
TRBJ2-7,NA,14,many,TRBV24-1,CATSPDGLDVEQYF,TGTGCCACCAGTCCGGACGGTCTGGATGTCGAGCAGTACTTC
TRBJ2-2,NA,12,few,TRBV5-6,CASSLKAGELFF,TGTGCCAGCAGCTTGAAGGCCGGGGAGCTGTTTTTT
TRBJ2-2,NA,16,many,TRBV24-1,CATSERTEWRTGELFF,TGTGCCACCAGTGAACGGACAGAATGGCGCACCGGGGAGCTGTTTTTT
TRBJ2-5,TRBD1,14,NA,TRBV12-3/TRBV12-4,CANSRGTGGETQYF,TGTGCCAACAGCCGGGGGACAGGAGGAGAGACCCAGTACTTC
TRBJ2-2,NA,13,many,TRBV7-9,CASSRGDTGELFF,TGTGCCAGCAGCCGAGGGGACACAGGGGAGCTGTTTTTT
TRBJ2-7,TRBD2,15,many,TRBV9,CASSPGLAGLYEQYF,TGTGCCAGCAGTCCTGGACTAGCGGGATTATACGAGCAGTACTTC
TRBJ1-6,NA,19,NA,TRBV5-1,CASSLLPTGLRTHDSPLHF,TGCGCCAGCAGCTTGCTTCCAACAGGGTTAAGAACCCATGATTCACCCCTCCACTTT
TRBJ2-7,NA,15,NA,TRBV24-1,CATSDFEGNSYEQYF,TGTGCCACCAGTGATTTTGAGGGAAACTCCTACGAGCAGTACTTC
TRBJ1-3,NA,13,many,TRBV4-2,CASSQDRGSTIYF,TGTGCCAGCAGCCAAGATCGGGGGAGCACCATATATTTT
TRBJ2-5,TRBD1,13,NA,TRBV29-1,CSAETGGQETQYF,TGCAGCGCCGAAACAGGGGGACAAGAGACCCAGTACTTC
TRBJ2-7,NA,12,many,TRBV20-1,CSARALTDEQYF,TGCAGTGCTAGAGCCTTGACAGACGAGCAGTACTTC
TRBJ2-5,NA,16,many,TRBV24-1,CATSDPGLATQETQYF,TGTGCCACCAGTGACCCCGGACTGGCTACTCAAGAGACCCAGTACTTC
TRBJ1-6,TRBD1,15,once,TRBV30,CAWSWTGGWNSPLHF,TGTGCCTGGAGTTGGACAGGGGGTTGGAATTCACCCCTCCACTTT
TRBJ1-2,NA,15,many,TRBV14,CASSQGLGPYQGYTF,TGTGCCAGCAGCCAAGGTTTAGGTCCCTACCAGGGCTACACCTTC
TRBJ1-5,NA,15,many,TRBV6-6,CASSAGTNRNQPQHF,TGTGCCAGCAGCGCCGGGACTAATCGAAATCAGCCCCAGCATTTT
TRBJ2-3,NA,13,many,TRBV11-2,CASSLDLDYTQYF,TGTGCCAGCAGCTTAGATCTGGACTATACGCAGTATTTT
TRBJ2-2,NA,16,many,TRBV4-1,CASRPRTAGVTGELFF,TGCGCCAGCAGACCAAGAACCGCAGGGGTGACCGGGGAGCTGTTTTTT
TRBJ2-6,TRBD1,20,many,TRBV5-1,CASSHNPVGQGGSGANVLTF,TGCGCCAGCAGCCATAACCCAGTCGGACAGGGTGGCTCTGGGGCCAACGTCCTGACTTTC
TRBJ2-4,NA,17,many,TRBV21-1,CASSTSGSNRAKNIQYF,TGTGCCAGCAGCACGTCGGGGAGCAACAGGGCCAAAAACATTCAGTACTTC
TRBJ1-4,NA,13,many,TRBV27,CASSRQRSEKLFF,TGTGCCAGCAGTCGCCAGAGAAGTGAAAAACTGTTTTTT
TRBJ1-2,NA,13,many,TRBV5-1,CASSLEQAYGYTF,TGCGCCAGCAGCTTGGAACAGGCGTATGGCTACACCTTC
TRBJ1-2,TRBD1,15,NA,TRBV11-2,CASSGRQGAAIGYTF,TGTGCCAGCAGCGGCCGACAGGGGGCCGCTATAGGCTACACCTTC
TRBJ2-1,NA,15,many,TRBV6-6,CASSPTVFFDNEQFF,TGTGCCAGCAGCCCCACAGTTTTCTTCGACAATGAGCAGTTCTTC
TRBJ1-5,NA,14,NA,TRBV20-1,CSAGERYSNHPHHF,TGCAGTGCTGGCGAACGGTATAGCAATCATCCCCATCATTTT
TRBJ1-1,NA,14,NA,TRBV10-3,CAISEGPGKTEAFF,TGTGCCATCAGTGAAGGCCCAGGGAAGACTGAAGCTTTCTTT
TRBJ2-3,NA,16,many,TRBV5-1,CASTQADSGGTDTQYF,TGCGCCAGCACCCAGGCGGACAGTGGGGGCACAGATACGCAGTATTTT
TRBJ1-3,NA,18,many,TRBV10-3,CAISELLTTAWWLNTIYF,TGTGCCATCAGTGAATTACTGACTACGGCGTGGTGGCTGAACACCATATATTTT
TRBJ2-1,NA,13,many,TRBV7-9,CASSLALDFGTFF,TGTGCCAGCAGCTTAGCGCTAGACTTCGGGACGTTCTTC
TRBJ1-1,NA,13,many,TRBV29-1,CSVGVSGSTEAFF,TGCAGCGTTGGGGTCAGTGGGAGCACTGAAGCTTTCTTT
TRBJ1-4,NA,13,many,TRBV5-1,CASSLEGSEKLFF,TGCGCCAGCAGCTTAGAAGGGAGCGAAAAACTGTTTTTT
TRBJ2-3,NA,14,NA,TRBV20-1,CSAPKGGRTDTQYF,TGCAGTGCCCCAAAAGGGGGTCGAACAGATACGCAGTATTTT
TRBJ2-3,TRBD1,14,many,TRBV20-1,CSARAGTGTDTQYF,TGCAGTGCTAGAGCCGGGACAGGGACAGATACGCAGTATTTT
TRBJ1-1,TRBD1,13,many,TRBV20-1,CSALQGAGTEAFF,TGCAGTGCCCTGCAGGGGGCTGGGACTGAAGCTTTCTTT
TRBJ2-1,TRBD1,15,many,TRBV6-5,CASSYLTGNYNEQFF,TGTGCCAGCAGTTACTTGACAGGGAACTACAATGAGCAGTTCTTC
TRBJ1-4,TRBD1,15,many,TRBV6-5,CASSYSRQGYEKLFF,TGTGCCAGCAGTTACTCACGACAGGGTTATGAAAAACTGTTTTTT
TRBJ1-2,TRBD1,15,many,TRBV18,CASSPLQQGTHGYTF,TGTGCCAGCTCACCACTCCAACAGGGGACCCATGGCTACACCTTC
TRBJ2-1,TRBD1,16,many,TRBV5-1,CASSPTGTGGYNEQFF,TGCGCCAGCAGCCCAACTGGGACAGGGGGGTACAATGAGCAGTTCTTC
TRBJ1-2,NA,14,many,TRBV10-3,CAISEGPRNYGYTF,TGTGCCATCAGTGAAGGCCCTCGAAACTATGGCTACACCTTC
TRBJ2-5,NA,14,many,TRBV20-1,CSARGVEGAETQYF,TGCAGTGCTAGGGGGGTGGAGGGGGCGGAGACCCAGTACTTC
TRBJ2-7,TRBD1,15,many,TRBV15,CATSRDPGQGYEQYF,TGTGCCACCAGCAGAGACCCGGGACAGGGCTACGAGCAGTACTTC
TRBJ2-1,NA,18,many,TRBV12-3/TRBV12-4,CASSLALVAGAMYNEQFF,TGTGCCAGCAGTTTAGCGCTCGTGGCAGGGGCGATGTACAATGAGCAGTTCTTC
TRBJ1-3,NA,13,many,TRBV5-1,CASSYTTGNTIYF,TGCGCCAGCAGTTACACCACCGGAAACACCATATATTTT
TRBJ2-7,TRBD1,17,few,TRBV20-1,CSASAEDRGSGGYEQYF,TGCAGTGCTAGCGCCGAGGACAGGGGGTCCGGGGGCTACGAGCAGTACTTC
TRBJ2-1,TRBD1,14,many,TRBV5-1,CASSPGQSYNEQFF,TGCGCCAGCAGCCCGGGACAGTCCTACAATGAGCAGTTCTTC
TRBJ2-1,NA,11,many,TRBV24-1,CATSDRNEQFF,TGTGCCACCAGTGACCGGAATGAGCAGTTCTTC
TRBJ2-1,TRBD2,17,NA,TRBV7-2,CASIESFGTSAYNEQFF,TGTGCCAGCATCGAATCCTTCGGGACTAGCGCTTACAATGAGCAGTTCTTC
TRBJ2-1,NA,14,many,TRBV27,CASSYSGTANEQFF,TGTGCCAGCAGCTACTCCGGGACTGCCAATGAGCAGTTCTTC
TRBJ2-3,NA,15,many,TRBV27,CASSLSNGASDTQYF,TGTGCCAGCAGTTTATCGAACGGGGCGTCAGATACGCAGTATTTT
TRBJ2-1,NA,14,many,TRBV6-5,CASSYSNSYNEQFF,TGTGCCAGCAGTTACTCAAACAGTTACAATGAGCAGTTCTTC
TRBJ2-7,NA,11,many,TRBV6-5,CASQTPYEQYF,TGTGCCAGCCAAACTCCCTACGAGCAGTACTTC
TRBJ1-5,NA,12,many,TRBV27,CASSNSNQPQHF,TGTGCCAGCAGTAACAGCAATCAGCCCCAGCATTTT
TRBJ2-3,TRBD1,16,many,TRBV6-5,CASSYEGKGAQDTQYF,TGTGCCAGCAGTTACGAGGGGAAGGGGGCACAAGATACGCAGTATTTT
TRBJ1-2,NA,16,many,TRBV15,CATSSPGTLKGYGYTF,TGTGCCACCAGCTCCCCCGGGACACTAAAGGGCTATGGCTACACCTTC
TRBJ2-7,NA,15,many,TRBV5-1,CASSENSLASYEQYF,TGCGCCAGCAGCGAAAACTCCCTAGCCTCCTACGAGCAGTACTTC
TRBJ1-1,NA,17,many,TRBV6-2/TRBV6-3,CASRGLGQFYMNTEAFF,TGTGCCAGCAGAGGCCTCGGACAGTTTTACATGAACACTGAAGCTTTCTTT
TRBJ2-1,TRBD2,14,many,TRBV20-1,CSARDRGGAYEQFF,TGCAGTGCTAGAGATCGGGGGGGGGCCTATGAGCAGTTCTTC
TRBJ1-2,TRBD1,15,many,TRBV20-1,CSARAGQEEGYGYTF,TGCAGTGCTAGAGCCGGACAGGAGGAGGGCTATGGCTACACCTTC